This TCR beta chain came from a study of beta chain features in type 1 diabetes. In its sample, this clone was seen a few times. The target antigen is unknown. The whole isolated RNA underwent reverse transcription, so sequencing captured expressed TCRB transcripts. Using immunoSEQ multiplex PCR, the repertoire was profiled, and TCRdb retains in-frame clones only, with some absent. The sample yields 630,000 or so clones, about 14% seen once. Overall study results and limits: Type 1 diabetes patients had moderately but significantly shorter TCRB CDR3s in all four CD4+ subsets. There were fewer insertions and more deletions at the VDJ junctions of type 1 diabetes patients.

CDR1 KGHSH and CDR2 LQKENI come from the germline V gene. Trimming at V came to 2 bases and at J to 4 bases, leaving 2 bases not matched to a gene. This CDR3 contains 14 residues. This rearrangement joins TRBV18 to TRBJ1-2, with 9 nucleotides matching TRBD1. The sequenced material came from naive CD4+ T cells from blood. The sequence came from a young man with type 1 diabetes. As DNA, the CDR3 is TGTGCCAGCTCACCAGGGGACAGGGTCTATGGCTACACCTTC. Translating gives CASSPGDRVYGYTF.